This passage covers 20 T cell receptor beta chains from one sample sequenced in a study of blood T cell repertoires in COVID-19. The data were produced by immunoSEQ multiplex PCR, yet TCRdb's version contains in-frame clones alone and is incomplete. This sample yields a few hundred thousand clones, of which roughly 90% are seen a single time; approximately 1% belongs to the top ten. Sequenced: PBMCs or T cells enriched from blood (not recorded which). The receptors stem from a woman younger than 45 who had recovered from COVID-19.

This rearrangement joins TRBV7-9 to TRBJ2-7; D perhaps matches TRBD2 (5 bases). There are 15 residues in the CDR3. Trimming removed 4 bases at V and 4 bases at J, with 17 bases between. Germline V CDR1 and CDR2: SEHNR, FQNEAQ (reference sequence). CDR3: CASSSGGPNPYEQYF. The CDR3, as DNA: TGTGCCAGCAGCTCGGGCGGGCCGAACCCATACGAGCAGTACTTC.

In DNA, the CDR3 is TGTGCCAGTAGTATGGGGACAGGAGCCTACGAGCAGTACTTC. Protein sequence: CASSMGTGAYEQYF. The chain is built from TRBV19 and TRBJ2-7; 8 positions agree with TRBD1. The germline V gene has CDR1 LNHDA and CDR2 SQIVND (reference sequence). The CDR3 is 14 residues long. Germline trimming cut 3 bases from V and 2 bases from J; bases unmatched to any gene: 3. The complete variable domain, with remaining parts taken from reference TRBV19 and TRBJ2-7, reads DGGITQSPKYLFRKEGQNVTLSCEQNLNHDAMYWYRQDPGQGLRLIYYSQIVNDFQKGDIAEGYSVSREKKESFPLTVTSAQKNPTAFYLCASSMGTGAYEQYFGPGTRLTVT.

The CDR3 nucleotides read TGTGCCAGCAGCCAGGCACAGGATTATAATTCACCCCTCCACTTT. Amino acids: CASSQAQDYNSPLHF. This sequence joins TRBV7-2 and TRBJ1-6; D may be TRBD1 (5 bases). V gave up 5 bases and J gave up 4 bases, with 12 bases separating them. The CDR3 totals 15 residues. Germline V gives CDR1 SGHTA, CDR2 FQGNSA.

This clone appeared a single time. The gene calls are TRBV5-6 and TRBJ2-4, with a tentative D call TRBD1 (5 bases). Looked up from germline, CDR1 is SGHDT and CDR2 is YYEEEE. The CDR3 consists of 16 residues. Trimming removed 0 bases from V and 0 bases from J, with 10 bases in between. CDR3 bases: TGTGCCAGCAGCTTGGGGCAGGGTTTAGCCAAAAACATTCAGTACTTC. It specifies CASSLGQGLAKNIQYF.

The CDR3 spells CAWIGTSGGADTQYF. The CDR3 nucleotides read TGTGCCTGGATCGGGACTAGCGGGGGGGCGGATACGCAGTATTTT. The chain carries TRBV30 and TRBJ2-3; 16 bases align to TRBD2. Germline trimming cut 4 bases from V and 6 bases from J; bases unmatched to any gene: 4. The germline V gene encodes CDR1 GTSNPN and CDR2 SVGIG (reference sequence). The CDR3 loop spans 15 amino acids.

This rearrangement joins TRBV3-1 (or the pseudogene TRBV3-2) to TRBJ1-1, with TRBD1 as a possible D gene (5 bases). This CDR3 region has 15 residues. Trimming left V 3 bases short and J 1 base short, with 12 bases between. Germline loops: CDR1 LGHDT, CDR2 YNNKEL (reference sequence). CDR3 loop: CASSHGSRANTEAFF. The DNA for the CDR3 is TGTGCCAGCAGCCATGGAAGCAGGGCGAACACTGAAGCTTTCTTT.

This clone was counted between two and nine times. The rearrangement joins TRBV9 to TRBJ2-1; tentatively, D is TRBD2 (6 bases). The V gene lost 3 bases and the J gene lost 1 base, with 11 bases spanning the gap. Germline CDR1 reads SGDLS; CDR2 reads YYNGEE. CDR3 size: 15 residues. CDR3 DNA: TGTGCCAGCAGCGCCGGGACTTTTTCCTACAATGAGCAGTTCTTC. Protein sequence: CASSAGTFSYNEQFF.

The chain joins TRBV12-3 or TRBV12-4 to TRBJ1-1; 9 bases map to TRBD1. This CDR3 is built from 13 residues. The J segment lost 4 bases and the V segment lost 6 bases, leaving 3 bases of the junction unmatched. CDR3 DNA: TGTGCCAGCAGGGGACAGGGCTTCACTGAAGCTTTCTTT. Translation: CASRGQGFTEAFF.

The chain joins TRBV5-1 to TRBJ2-1; maybe TRBD2 (6 bases). There are 16 residues in the CDR3. Trimming cost V 4 bases and J 0 bases, with 14 bases left between them. The germline CDR1 and CDR2 sequences are SGHRS and YFSETQ. Here the CDR3 reads CASSPDGTRSYNEQFF. In nucleotides, the CDR3 is TGCGCCAGCAGCCCCGACGGGACTCGCTCCTACAATGAGCAGTTCTTC.

This chain links TRBV24-1 with TRBJ1-1, with TRBD1 identical over 8 bases. The CDR3 covers 15 residues. From germline, CDR1 is KGHDR and CDR2 SFDVKD. Trimming at V came to 5 bases and at J to 4 bases, leaving 8 bases not matched to a gene. CDR3 sequence: CATSVSTGETTEAFF. The CDR3, as DNA: TGTGCCACCAGTGTTTCGACAGGGGAGACCACTGAAGCTTTCTTT.

This clone was detected once. The V and J genes are TRBV7-9 and TRBJ2-5, with 11 positions matching TRBD2. Germline V gene lookup returns CDR1 SEHNR and CDR2 FQNEAQ (reference sequence). Trimming removed 5 bases from V and 1 base from J; junction bases left unmatched: 6. The CDR3 totals 16 residues. This chain's CDR3 is CASSVGTSGPQETQYF. Written as DNA, the CDR3 is TGTGCCAGCAGCGTCGGGACTAGCGGCCCCCAAGAGACCCAGTACTTC.

CDR3 residues: CASSLSQGLGYTF. The CDR3 DNA reads as TGTGCCAGCAGCTTATCGCAGGGTTTAGGCTACACCTTC. The genes are TRBV7-9 and TRBJ1-2, with a possible D match to TRBD1 (5 bases). V lost 2 bases, J lost 8 bases, and 12 bases lay in between. Germline CDR1 reads SEHNR; CDR2 reads FQNEAQ (reference sequence). CDR3 length equals 13 residues.

The CDR3 protein is CASSPGYNEQFF. The CDR3, as DNA: TGTGCCAGCAGTCCGGGATACAATGAGCAGTTCTTC. This sequence joins TRBV12-3 or TRBV12-4 and TRBJ2-1; a possible D gene is TRBD2 (5 bases). Trimming removed 5 bases at V and 4 bases at J, with 6 bases between. The CDR3 is 12 residues long.

The CDR3, as DNA: TGTGCCAGCAGCCCCACGACAGGGGCCTATGGCTACACCTTC. It yields the protein CASSPTTGAYGYTF. This chain uses TRBV9 with TRBJ1-2, with TRBD1 identical over 8 bases. CDR1 is SGDLS and CDR2 is YYNGEE in the germline V gene. Trimming at V came to 4 bases and at J to 4 bases, leaving 6 bases not matched to a gene. The CDR3 length is 14 residues.

V gene TRBV11-1 combines with J gene TRBJ1-4, with no clear D. This CDR3 region has 14 residues. Looked up from germline, CDR1 is SGHAT and CDR2 is FQDESV (reference sequence). With 1 base removed from V and 9 bases from J, the gap between germline ends came to 12 bases. DNA of the CDR3: TGTGCCAGCAGCTTAGATCGGATAGCCCAAAAACTGTTTTTT. This codes for CASSLDRIAQKLFF.

The chain carries TRBV20-1 and TRBJ1-6; 9 bases map to TRBD1. Germline V lookup: CDR1 DFQATT, CDR2 SNEGSKA (reference sequence). The CDR3 has 17 amino acids. After removal of 3 bases from V and 0 bases from J, the junction contained 6 bases not matched to a gene. CDR3 bases: TGCAGTGCTAGTGACAGGGGGTTGAGCTCCTATAATTCACCCCTCCACTTT. This translates into CSASDRGLSSYNSPLHF.

The chain joins TRBV11-3 to TRBJ1-5; D gene ambiguous. The V end was cut by 5 bases, the J end by 7 bases, with 12 bases between. CDR1 is SGHNT, CDR2 YENEEA, per germline. This CDR3 comprises 13 residues. CDR3 in DNA: TGTGCCAGCAGCGCAACTTCGCGGCAGCCCCAGCATTTT. Translated, it gives CASSATSRQPQHF. Supplemented by reference TRBV11-3 and TRBJ1-5, the full variable domain reads EAGVVQSPRYKIIEKKQPVAFWCNPISGHNTLYWYLQNLGQGPELLIRYENEEAVDDSQLPKDRFSAERLKGVDSTLKIQPAELGDSAVYLCASSATSRQPQHFGDGTRLSIL.

The CDR3 DNA follows: TGCGCCAGCAGCTCCCTTACGGGGGATAAGGGCACTGAAGCTTTCTTT. Translated, it gives CASSSLTGDKGTEAFF. This sequence joins TRBV5-1 and TRBJ1-1, with D possibly being TRBD1 (5 bases). CDR1 is SGHRS and CDR2 is YFSETQ in the germline V gene. The CDR3 consists of 16 residues. The V end was cut by 3 bases, the J end by 4 bases, with 19 bases between.

The chain joins TRBV7-8 to TRBJ1-1; D not certain. The V gene's germline CDR1 is SGHVS and CDR2 FQNEAQ. This CDR3 region has 13 residues. V lost 3 bases and J 1 base, leaving 6 bases between the germline ends. In nucleotides, the CDR3 is TGTGCCAGCAGCTTGGCAGGGAACACTGAAGCTTTCTTT. It codes for CASSLAGNTEAFF.

A remark on this clone: The junction departs from the called germline gene at one end, perhaps through a read error. The J gene is TRBJ2-2, the V gene TRBV7-7; 8 bases agree with TRBD2. The length of the CDR3 is 17 residues. Germline CDR1 and CDR2: SSHAT and FNYEAQ (reference sequence). The CDR3 sequence: CASSLGAREGNTGELFF. DNA of the CDR3: TGTGCTAGCAGCTTAGGCGCCCGGGAGGGGAACACCGGGGAGCTGTTTTTT.